This T cell receptor beta chain was captured by sequencing in a study of beta chain features in type 1 diabetes. General study points: A moderate, significant TCRB CDR3 shortening appeared in type 1 diabetes across four CD4+ subsets.

About this clone itself: The antigen is undetermined.

What was sequenced were expressed TCRB transcripts, since all of the isolated RNA had been reverse transcribed. About 3.57 million reads, on average, came from each naive, central memory and regulatory T cell sample. Profiled with immunoSEQ multiplex PCR; TCRdb holds only in-frame clones, not every one. The table has about 140,000 clones, about 13% seen once. Unmatched junction bases numbered 4, after V lost 6 bases and J lost 2 bases. The length of the CDR3 is 14 residues. Germline V CDR1 and CDR2: MDHEN, SYDVKM. The rearrangement joins TRBV28 to TRBJ2-3, with TRBD2 identical over 8 bases. Sample: central memory CD4+ T cells from blood. This sequence originates from a man aged 18 to 29 with type 1 diabetes. For the CDR3, the DNA is TGTGCCAGCAGCCGGGGGGGCAACACAGATACGCAGTATTTT. Protein: CASSRGGNTDTQYF. The entire variable domain, with the rest obtained from reference TRBV28 and TRBJ2-3, is as follows: DVKVTQSSRYLVKRTGEKVFLECVQDMDHENMFWYRQDPGLGLRLIYFSYDVKMKEKGDIPEGYSVSREKKERFSLILESASTNQTSMYLCASSRGGNTDTQYFGPGTRLTVL.